This T cell receptor beta chain was documented in a study of radiotherapy plus CTLA-4 blockade in lung cancer. In the study overall: With 25% to 40% of patients having disease control, objective responses were seen in about 17%.

A note on this clone: Its antigen is not known.

V lost 9 bases, J lost 5 bases, and 14 bases lay in between. The CDR3 runs 14 residues. The germline CDR1 and CDR2 sequences are MNHEY and SVGAGI. Clones were sequenced by immunoSEQ multiplex PCR, and TCRdb holds only the in-frame ones, with some missing. Among about 76,000 clones, around 76% were seen once, and the ten largest hold 22%. Study-level findings and limits: Response, reportedly, was best predicted by interferon-beta along with early blood T cell clone dynamics. Some TCR clones had been derived from tumors. These clones expanded in peripheral blood after radiotherapy plus ipilimumab.

The chain combines TRBV6-5 with TRBJ1-6; D possibly corresponds to TRBD1 (6 bases). The starting material was peripheral blood, obtained from a patient treated with radiotherapy plus ipilimumab. The TCR sequence derives from a human donor with non-small cell lung cancer whose response to radiotherapy plus ipilimumab could not be evaluated. Some clones in this sample may be carry-over from other donors' samples. CDR3 region: CASQDRWDNSPLHF. The CDR3 DNA reads TGTGCCAGTCAAGACAGGTGGGATAATTCACCCCTCCACTTT.